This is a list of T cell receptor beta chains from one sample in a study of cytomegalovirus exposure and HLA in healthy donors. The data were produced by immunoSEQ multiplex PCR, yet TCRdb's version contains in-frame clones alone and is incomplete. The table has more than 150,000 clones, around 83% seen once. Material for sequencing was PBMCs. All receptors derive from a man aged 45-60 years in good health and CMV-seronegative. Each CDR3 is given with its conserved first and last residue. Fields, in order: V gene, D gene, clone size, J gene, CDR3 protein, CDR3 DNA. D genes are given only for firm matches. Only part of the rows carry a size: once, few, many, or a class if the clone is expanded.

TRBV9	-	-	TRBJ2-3	CASSVAGRGSTDTQYF	TGTGCCAGCAGCGTAGCGGGGAGAGGCAGCACAGATACGCAGTATTTT
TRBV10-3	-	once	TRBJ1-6	CAISEGGSSYNSPLHF	TGTGCCATCAGTGAGGGAGGGAGCTCCTATAATTCACCCCTCCACTTT
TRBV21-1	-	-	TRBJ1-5	CASSTAGGQPQHF	TGTGCCAGCAGCACCGCAGGGGGCCAGCCCCAGCATTTT
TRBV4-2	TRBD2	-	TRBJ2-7	CASSQEGSLAGTYEQYF	TGTGCCAGCAGCCAAGAAGGTTCTCTAGCGGGAACCTACGAGCAGTACTTC
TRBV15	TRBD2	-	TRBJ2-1	CAARGLAGGYEQFF	TGTGCCGCCCGCGGACTAGCGGGAGGATATGAGCAGTTCTTC
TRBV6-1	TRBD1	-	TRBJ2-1	CASKTGGYNEQFF	TGTGCCAGCAAGACAGGGGGGTACAATGAGCAGTTCTTC
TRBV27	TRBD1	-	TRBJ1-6	CASSGQGNSPLHF	TGTGCCAGCAGTGGACAGGGTAATTCACCCCTCCACTTT
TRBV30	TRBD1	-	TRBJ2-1	CAWRGRTGGNEQFF	TGTGCCTGGAGGGGCCGGACAGGGGGGAATGAGCAGTTCTTC
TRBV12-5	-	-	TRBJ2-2	CASGLGLGETGELFF	TGTGCTAGTGGTTTGGGGCTAGGGGAAACCGGGGAGCTGTTTTTT
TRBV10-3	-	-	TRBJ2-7	CAIRNRQGLVEQYF	TGTGCCATCAGAAATCGACAGGGACTGGTCGAGCAGTACTTC
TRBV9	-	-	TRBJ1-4	CASSVRGSTNEKLFF	TGTGCCAGCAGCGTAAGGGGCTCAACTAATGAAAAACTGTTTTTT
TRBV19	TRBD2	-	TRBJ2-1	CASSRHGGTSGRSYEQFF	TGTGCCAGTAGTCGTCATGGGGGGACTAGCGGGAGATCGTATGAGCAGTTCTTC
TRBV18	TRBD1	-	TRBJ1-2	CASSLRDRNIYGYTF	TGTGCCAGCTCACTGCGGGACAGAAACATCTATGGCTACACCTTC
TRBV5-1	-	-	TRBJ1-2	CASSVSVGLTLAGYTF	TGCGCCAGCAGCGTTTCTGTCGGACTGACGCTTGCCGGCTACACCTTC
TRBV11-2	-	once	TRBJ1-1	CASSRQTVNTEAFF	TGTGCCAGCAGCCGTCAAACAGTGAACACTGAAGCTTTCTTT
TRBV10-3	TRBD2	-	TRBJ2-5	CAAGTSGRVGEETQYF	TGTGCCGCTGGGACTAGCGGGAGGGTCGGAGAAGAGACCCAGTACTTC
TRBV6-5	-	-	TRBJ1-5	CASSLTDSNQPQHF	TGTGCCAGCAGTTTGACAGACTCCAATCAGCCCCAGCATTTT
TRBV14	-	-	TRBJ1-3	CASSQPGVGNTIYF	TGTGCCAGCAGCCAACCGGGGGTTGGAAACACCATATATTTT
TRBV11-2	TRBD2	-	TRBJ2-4	CASSLGLAGGGDIQYF	TGTGCCAGCAGCCTGGGACTAGCGGGAGGGGGGGACATTCAGTACTTC
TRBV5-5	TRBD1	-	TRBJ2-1	CASSSGQGDYNEQFF	TGTGCCAGCAGCTCGGGACAGGGGGACTACAATGAGCAGTTCTTC
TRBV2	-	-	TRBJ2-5	CASKSRTSQETQYF	TGTGCCAGCAAGTCCAGGACTTCACAAGAGACCCAGTACTTC
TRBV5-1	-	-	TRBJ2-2	CASSLALSANTGELFF	TGCGCCAGCAGCTTGGCTTTGAGCGCGAACACCGGGGAGCTGTTTTTT
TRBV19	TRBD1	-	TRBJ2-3	CASSIGGQGVSDTQYF	TGTGCCAGTAGTATAGGAGGACAGGGAGTTTCGGATACGCAGTATTTT
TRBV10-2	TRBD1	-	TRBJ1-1	CASARTGAVPEAFF	TGCGCCAGCGCTCGTACAGGGGCCGTCCCTGAAGCTTTCTTT
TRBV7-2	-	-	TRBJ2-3	CASRRRLSDTQYF	TGTGCCAGCAGGCGAAGACTATCAGATACGCAGTATTTT
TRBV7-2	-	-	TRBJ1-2	CASSPRRARGRYGYTF	TGTGCCAGCAGCCCCCGGCGGGCCAGGGGAAGGTATGGCTACACCTTC
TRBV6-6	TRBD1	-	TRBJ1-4	CASREQGAIEKLFF	TGTGCCAGCAGGGAACAGGGGGCAATCGAAAAACTGTTTTTT
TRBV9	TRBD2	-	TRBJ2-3	CASRGGGLGGDTQYF	TGTGCCAGCAGAGGGGGGGGACTAGGGGGAGATACGCAGTATTTT
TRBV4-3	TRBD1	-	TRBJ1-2	CASSAAGQFFRGYTF	TGCGCCAGCAGCGCGGCGGGACAGTTCTTTAGAGGCTACACCTTC
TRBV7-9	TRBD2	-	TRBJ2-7	CASGSGLGVEQYF	TGTGCCAGCGGCTCCGGACTAGGGGTCGAGCAGTACTTC
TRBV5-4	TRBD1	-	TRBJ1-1	CASSSGTGGRNTEAFF	TGTGCCAGCAGCTCCGGGACAGGGGGGAGAAACACTGAAGCTTTCTTT
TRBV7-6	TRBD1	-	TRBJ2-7	CASSLGGDRVYEQYF	TGTGCCAGCAGCTTAGGTGGGGACAGGGTCTACGAGCAGTACTTC
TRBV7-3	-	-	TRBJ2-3	CASSYTGSTDTQYF	TGTGCCAGCAGCTACACAGGGTCCACAGATACGCAGTATTTT
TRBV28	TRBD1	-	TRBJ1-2	CASRGGQGVGGYTF	TGTGCCAGCAGGGGGGGACAGGGGGTAGGTGGCTACACCTTC
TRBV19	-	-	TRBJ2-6	CASSLILSGANVLTF	TGTGCCAGTAGCCTAATCCTCTCTGGGGCCAACGTCCTGACCTTC
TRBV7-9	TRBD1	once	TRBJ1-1	CASSPSPGQGARGRTEAFF	TGTGCCAGCAGCCCCTCCCCCGGACAGGGGGCGAGGGGCCGTACTGAAGCTTTCTTT
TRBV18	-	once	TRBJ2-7	CASSPSHGYEQYF	TGTGCCAGCTCACCCTCCCACGGCTACGAGCAGTACTTC
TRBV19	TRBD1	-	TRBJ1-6	CASSIDDRVADSPLHF	TGTGCCAGTAGTATAGATGACAGGGTTGCTGATTCACCCCTCCACTTT
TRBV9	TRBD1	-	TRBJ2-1	CASSGTGGDPYNEQFF	TGTGCCAGCAGCGGGACAGGGGGGGACCCCTACAATGAGCAGTTCTTC
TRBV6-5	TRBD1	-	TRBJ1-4	CASSYQTGGNEKLFF	TGTGCCAGCAGTTACCAGACAGGGGGGAATGAAAAACTGTTTTTT
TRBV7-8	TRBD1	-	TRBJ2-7	CASSSTGNPYEQYF	TGTGCCAGCAGCTCGACAGGGAATCCCTACGAGCAGTACTTC
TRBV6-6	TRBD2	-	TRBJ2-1	CASSYGSGAYNEQFF	TGTGCCAGCAGTTACGGAAGCGGGGCATACAATGAGCAGTTCTTC
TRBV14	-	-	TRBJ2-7	CASSQETAGLSYEQYF	TGTGCCAGCAGCCAGGAGACGGCCGGACTTTCCTACGAGCAGTACTTC
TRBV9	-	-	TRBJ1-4	CASSGRQDGELFF	TGTGCCAGCAGCGGACGACAGGACGGGGAACTGTTTTTT